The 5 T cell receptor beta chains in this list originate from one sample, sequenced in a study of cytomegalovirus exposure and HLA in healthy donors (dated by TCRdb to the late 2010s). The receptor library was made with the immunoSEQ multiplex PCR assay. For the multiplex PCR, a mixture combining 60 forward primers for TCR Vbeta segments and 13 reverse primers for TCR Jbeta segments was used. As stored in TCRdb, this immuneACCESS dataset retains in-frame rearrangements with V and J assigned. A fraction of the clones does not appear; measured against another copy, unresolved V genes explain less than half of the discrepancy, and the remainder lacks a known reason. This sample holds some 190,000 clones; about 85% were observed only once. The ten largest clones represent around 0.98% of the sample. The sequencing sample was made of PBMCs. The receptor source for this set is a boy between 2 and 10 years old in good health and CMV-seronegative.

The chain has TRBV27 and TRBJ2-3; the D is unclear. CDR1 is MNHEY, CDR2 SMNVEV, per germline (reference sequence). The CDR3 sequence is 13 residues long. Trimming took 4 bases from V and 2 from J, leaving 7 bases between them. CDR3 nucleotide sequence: TGTGCCAGCAGTTCTCTAAACACAGATACGCAGTATTTT. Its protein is CASSSLNTDTQYF.

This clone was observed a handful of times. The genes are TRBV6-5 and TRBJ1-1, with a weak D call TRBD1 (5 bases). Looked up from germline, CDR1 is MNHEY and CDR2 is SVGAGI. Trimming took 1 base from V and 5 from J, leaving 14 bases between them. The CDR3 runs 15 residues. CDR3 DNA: TGTGCCAGCAGTTACTGGGGGGTTGGAGGGACTGAAGCTTTCTTT. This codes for CASSYWGVGGTEAFF.

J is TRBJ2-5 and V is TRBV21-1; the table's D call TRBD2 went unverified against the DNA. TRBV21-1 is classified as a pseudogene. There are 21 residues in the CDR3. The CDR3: CASSKEPPRARLAGPLGTQYF. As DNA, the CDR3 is TGTGCCAGCAGCAAAGAACCACCGCGAGCCAGACTAGCGGGACCCTTAGGGACCCAGTACTTC.

For the CDR3, the DNA is TGTGCCAGCTCATCGGGACAGGGGCACGACGAGCAGTACTTC. Amino acids: CASSSGQGHDEQYF. This chain joins TRBV18 and TRBJ2-7; 10 bases map to TRBD1. CDR1 is KGHSH and CDR2 is LQKENI in the germline V gene. The CDR3 loop spans 14 amino acids. V shed 5 bases and J 5 bases; nucleotides not matched to a gene: 6.

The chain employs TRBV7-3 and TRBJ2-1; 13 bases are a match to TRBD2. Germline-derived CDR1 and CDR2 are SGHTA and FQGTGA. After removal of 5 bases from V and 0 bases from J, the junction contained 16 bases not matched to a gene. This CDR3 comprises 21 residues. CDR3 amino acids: CASSQTPGTSGEGSSYNEQFF. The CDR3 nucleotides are TGTGCCAGCAGCCAAACCCCCGGGACTAGCGGGGAAGGGAGCTCCTACAATGAGCAGTTCTTC.